The T cell receptor beta chain under discussion was sequenced for a study of blood T cells in healthy people across ages. This clonotype was counted only a few times. A J-beta primer mix and a sample-barcoded 5' primer were used in a second PCR of about 7 to 12 cycles. In TCRdb, the 5' RACE reads were re-called with MiXCR into one record per CDR3 protein. The repertoire holds 780,000 or so distinct CDR3 sequences, with 56% as singletons. Per germline, CDR1 MNHEY and CDR2 SVGEGT. With 1 base clipped from V and 4 bases from J, the junction kept 8 bases outside the gene matches. The CDR3 length is 16 residues.

V and J are TRBV6-2 or TRBV6-3 and TRBJ2-3, with TRBD2 identical over 7 bases. The sequence came from a middle-aged man in good health. Sequenced sample: blood. The DNA for the CDR3 is TGTGCCAGCAGTTACTTACGGCGGGAGTCTGCAGATACGCAGTATTTT. It translates to CASSYLRRESADTQYF.